What follows are 15 T cell receptor beta chains derived from one specimen sequenced in a study of identical twins. TCRdb analysed the 5' RACE reads with MiXCR anew, one entry per CDR3 protein. The sample holds under 350,000 distinct CDR3 sequences, around 9.7% seen once. These sequences were also reported in another study, on yellow fever vaccine responses in identical twins.

Sequences were obtained from CD8+ T cells sorted from blood. These receptors originate from a woman under 30 in good health.

The V and J genes are TRBV7-9 and TRBJ2-5; 13 positions match TRBD2. CDR3 size: 14 residues. The junction had 4 bases not matched to a gene; V was cut back by 7 bases and J by 5 bases. Germline assignment: CDR1 SEHNR and CDR2 FQNEAQ (reference sequence). The CDR3 DNA follows: TGTGCCAGCACCAGACTAGCGGGAGGCGAGACCCAGTACTTC. It yields the protein CASTRLAGGETQYF.

In this sample, this clonotype turned up many times. This rearrangement joins TRBV4-3 to TRBJ2-1; D may match TRBD1 or TRBD2 (5 bases each). Trimming stripped 4 bases from V and 2 bases from J, with 12 bases between. There are 15 residues in the CDR3. Germline V gene lookup returns CDR1 LGHNA and CDR2 YSLEER. CDR3 DNA sequence: TGCGCCAGCAGCCCAATCGTGGGGGCCTACAATGAGCAGTTCTTC. This encodes CASSPIVGAYNEQFF.

This clonotype was seen repeatedly, ten times or more. This sequence joins TRBV7-9 and TRBJ1-4; TRBD1 matches at 9 bases. J lost 7 bases, V lost 5 bases, and 8 bases had no gene match. The germline V gene has CDR1 SEHNR and CDR2 FQNEAQ (reference sequence). The CDR3 consists of 15 residues. CDR3 sequence: CASSPQGAQGEKLFF. CDR3 DNA sequence: TGTGCCAGCAGCCCACAGGGGGCGCAGGGTGAAAAACTGTTTTTT.

This clonotype was counted many times. V usage is TRBV4-1 and J usage is TRBJ2-7; TRBD1 matches at 7 bases. CDR3 length: 15 amino acids. V lost 3 bases to trimming and J lost 4 bases; unmatched junction nucleotides: 9. CDR1 is MGHRA and CDR2 is YSYEKL in the germline V gene. CDR3 residues: CASSHNNRGGYEQYF. Written as DNA, the CDR3 is TGCGCCAGCAGCCACAATAACAGGGGCGGGTACGAGCAGTACTTC.

In its sample, this clonotype was seen many times. The gene calls are TRBV2 and TRBJ2-7; D ambiguous. Germline V gene lookup returns CDR1 SNHLY and CDR2 FYNNEI. Trimming removed 6 bases from V and 2 bases from J, with 8 bases in between. The CDR3 extends over 12 amino acids. CDR3 loop: CASRDRAYEQYF. CDR3 coding DNA: TGTGCCAGCAGGGACCGAGCCTACGAGCAGTACTTC.

This chain joins TRBV5-1 and TRBJ2-7; TRBD1 aligns across 7 bases. This CDR3 spans 15 amino acids. Germline trimming cut 4 bases from V and 1 base from J; bases unmatched to any gene: 8. Looked up from germline, CDR1 is SGHRS and CDR2 is YFSETQ. The CDR3 protein is CASSATGTASYEQYF. As DNA, the CDR3 is TGCGCCAGCAGCGCAACCGGGACAGCGTCCTACGAGCAGTACTTC.

V gene TRBV20-1 combines with J gene TRBJ2-1; a possible D gene is TRBD1 (8 bases). V dropped 8 bases and J dropped 3 bases, with 20 bases sitting between them. Per the germline V gene, CDR1 is DFQATT and CDR2 is SNEGSKA (reference sequence). This CDR3 region has 15 residues. The CDR3 nucleotides read TGCAGTCCCAGAGAACAGGGGGGGAACTACAATGAGCAGTTCTTC. This gives the protein CSPREQGGNYNEQFF.

This clonotype was recorded a few times. The chain carries TRBV6-2 or TRBV6-3 and TRBJ2-7; 8 bases are a match to TRBD1. Germline CDR1 is MNHEY and CDR2 is SVGEGT. The CDR3 runs to 13 residues. The V gene end was trimmed by 6 bases and the J gene end by 6 bases; junction bases not matched to a gene: 7. CDR3 sequence: CASRTDRVGEQYF. CDR3 in DNA: TGTGCCAGCAGGACGGACAGGGTAGGCGAGCAGTACTTC.

This clonotype appeared many times. The J gene is TRBJ2-1, the V gene TRBV20-1; D is uncertain. The germline V gene has CDR1 DFQATT and CDR2 SNEGSKA (reference sequence). V lost 4 bases to trimming and J lost 8 bases, with 15 bases between them. This CDR3 has 13 residues. The CDR3 DNA reads as TGCAGTGCTAAACAACCCACGGGCTATGAGCAGTTCTTC. Its protein product is CSAKQPTGYEQFF.

This clonotype has only a few counts. The rearrangement joins TRBV10-3 to TRBJ2-1; TRBD2 might be the D (5 bases). With 3 bases removed from V and 1 base from J, the gap between germline ends came to 10 bases. This CDR3 comprises 15 residues. The germline CDR1 and CDR2 sequences are ENHRY and SYGVKD. CDR3 residues: CAISDWTGSYNEQFF. The DNA of the CDR3 is TGTGCCATCAGTGACTGGACTGGTTCCTACAATGAGCAGTTCTTC.

The table lists this clonotype with many counts. The chain's CDR3 is CASSLPESTEAFF. CDR3 in DNA: TGTGCCAGCAGTTTGCCGGAAAGCACTGAAGCTTTCTTT. V usage is TRBV12-3 or TRBV12-4 and J usage is TRBJ1-1; D is unclear. CDR3 length: 13 amino acids. Deletions cut 3 bases from V and 4 bases from J, with 9 bases between.

This clonotype occurred many times. CDR3 in DNA: TGTGCCAGCAGTTCGGTTGCCACTAATGAAAAACTGTTTTTT. It yields the protein CASSSVATNEKLFF. This rearrangement joins TRBV27 to TRBJ1-4; D ambiguous. Looked up from germline, CDR1 is MNHEY and CDR2 is SMNVEV (reference sequence). V was trimmed by 4 bases and J by 2 bases, leaving 8 bases between them. This CDR3 contains 14 residues.

In this sample, this clonotype turned up many times. V gene TRBV4-3 combines with J gene TRBJ2-1; D is possibly TRBD2 (5 bases). V lost 0 bases and J lost 5, with 17 bases in between. This CDR3 is built from 17 residues. Germline-derived CDR1 and CDR2 are LGHNA and YSLEER. The CDR3 DNA is TGCGCCAGCAGCCAAGATTTAGGAGGAAGAGCAAACAATGAGCAGTTCTTC. Translated, it gives CASSQDLGGRANNEQFF.

This clonotype has more than one count but fewer than ten. The genes are TRBV29-1 and TRBJ2-1, with no clear D. Germline CDR1 SQVTM, CDR2 ANQGSEA. V lost 8 bases, J lost 1 base, and 12 bases lay in between. CDR3 length: 13 residues. This chain's CDR3 is CSCRPYSYNEQFF. The CDR3 DNA reads as TGCAGCTGCCGTCCATATTCCTACAATGAGCAGTTCTTC.

This chain joins TRBV7-9 and TRBJ2-7; 8 bases match TRBD2. CDR3 length equals 14 residues. V was pared by 1 base and J by 7 bases, with 6 bases of the junction left unmatched. CDR1 is SEHNR, CDR2 FQNEAQ, per germline (reference sequence). This chain's CDR3 is CASSLVSGGWEQYF. Written as DNA, the CDR3 is TGTGCCAGCAGCTTAGTAAGCGGGGGCTGGGAGCAGTACTTC.